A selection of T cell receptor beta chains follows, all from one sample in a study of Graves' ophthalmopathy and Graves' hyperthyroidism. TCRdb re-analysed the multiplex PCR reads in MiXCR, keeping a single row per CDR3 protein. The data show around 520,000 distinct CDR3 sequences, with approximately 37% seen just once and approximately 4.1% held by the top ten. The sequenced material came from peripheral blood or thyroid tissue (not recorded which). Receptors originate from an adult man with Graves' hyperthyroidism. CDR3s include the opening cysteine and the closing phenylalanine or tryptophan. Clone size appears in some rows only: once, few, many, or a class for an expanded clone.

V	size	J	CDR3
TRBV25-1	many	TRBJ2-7	CASSELVGAYEQYF
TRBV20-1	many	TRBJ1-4	CSARDPGQGEKLFF
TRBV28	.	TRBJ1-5	CASSDTSRQPQHF
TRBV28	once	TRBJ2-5	CASSPRGGGQETQYF
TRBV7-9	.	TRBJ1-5	CASSLVAGPSQPQHF
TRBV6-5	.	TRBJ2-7	CASSFRATRSEQYF
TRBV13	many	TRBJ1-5	CASSHGQGGQPQHF
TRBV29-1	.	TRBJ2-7	CSVVQGRRGASYEQYF
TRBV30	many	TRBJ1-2	CAWAGQAWGYTF
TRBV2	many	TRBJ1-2	CASRELEDYGYTF
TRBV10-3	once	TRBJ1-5	CAISLEQGNQPQHF
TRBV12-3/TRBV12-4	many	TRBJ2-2	CASSSSGELFF
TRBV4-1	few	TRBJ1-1	CASSQIGLGLRYNTEAFF
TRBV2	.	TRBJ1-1	CASRGQGVMNTEAFF
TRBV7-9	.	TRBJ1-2	CASSLVPPTGTTHNGYTF
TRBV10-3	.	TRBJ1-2	CASSYSRQGDYGYTF
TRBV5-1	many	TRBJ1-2	CASRADRGFYGYTF
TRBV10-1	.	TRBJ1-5	CASSRRQGDQPQHF
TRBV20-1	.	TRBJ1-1	CSARDPEGIRFTEAFF
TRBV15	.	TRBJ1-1	CATSRAVGLGYTEAFF
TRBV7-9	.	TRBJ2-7	CASSVGLAGVHEQYF
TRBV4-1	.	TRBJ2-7	CASSQVLGAHDEQYF
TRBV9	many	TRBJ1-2	CASSDLQGAPSKGYTF
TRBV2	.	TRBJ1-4	CASNETRGGNEKLFF
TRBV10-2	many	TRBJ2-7	CASRQGTMDYEQYF
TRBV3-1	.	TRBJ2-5	CASSQGPSEGETQYF
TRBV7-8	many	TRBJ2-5	CASSSQGPQETQYF
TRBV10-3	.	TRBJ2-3	CAISEGRLAGVTDTQYF
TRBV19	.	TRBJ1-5	CASSIPHQPQHF
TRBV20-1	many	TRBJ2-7	CSARDYTRREEQYF
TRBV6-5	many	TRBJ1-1	CASRRTGDTEAFF
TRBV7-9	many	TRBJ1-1	CASSHDKVVTEAFF
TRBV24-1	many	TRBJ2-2	CATSPRGQGNTGELFF